A single sample gave rise to the 26 T cell receptor beta chains below, sequenced in a study of blood T cell repertoires in COVID-19. Profiled with immunoSEQ multiplex PCR; TCRdb holds only in-frame clones, not every one. In the table there are approximately 46,000 clones, more than 65% of which are singletons. Sequencing was carried out using peripheral blood. The receptors originated from a man older than 75 with acute or convalescent COVID-19.

The chain links TRBV10-2 to TRBJ1-2; tentatively, D is TRBD1 (5 bases). The CDR3 is made up of 13 amino acids. CDR1 is WSHSY, CDR2 SAAADI, per germline. The V gene lost 6 bases and the J gene lost 5 bases, with 13 bases spanning the gap. The CDR3 DNA reads TGCGCCAGCAGCCCGACGGGGGAATATGGCTACACCTTC. Translated, it gives CASSPTGEYGYTF.

This CDR3 is CASSITSGRANEQFF. Written as DNA, the CDR3 is TGTGCCAGCAGTATAACTAGCGGGAGGGCCAATGAGCAGTTCTTC. The chain employs TRBV7-9 and TRBJ2-1; 13 bases are a match to TRBD2. The CDR3 totals 15 residues. The germline V gene encodes CDR1 SEHNR and CDR2 FQNEAQ (reference sequence). The junction had 5 bases not matched to a gene; V was cut back by 6 bases and J by 6 bases.

The genes are TRBV18 and TRBJ2-3; 11 nucleotides match TRBD2. Trimming cost V 8 bases and J 1 base; bases outside gene matches: 2. This CDR3 has 14 amino acids. CDR1 and CDR2 (germline): KGHSH, LQKENI. The CDR3: CASKTSGGTDTQYF. DNA of the CDR3: TGTGCCAGCAAGACTAGCGGGGGCACAGATACGCAGTATTTT.

The rearrangement links TRBV4-1 to TRBJ2-7; 7 positions match TRBD1. The CDR3 covers 15 residues. Germline trimming cut 0 bases from V and 1 base from J; bases unmatched to any gene: 3. The germline V gene has CDR1 MGHRA and CDR2 YSYEKL. The CDR3 DNA reads TGCGCCAGCAGCCAAGAACTACAGGGGTCCTACGAGCAGTACTTC. This encodes CASSQELQGSYEQYF.

The J gene is TRBJ2-3, the V gene TRBV29-1; 15 bases align to TRBD2. Looked up from germline, CDR1 is SQVTM and CDR2 is ANQGSEA. CDR3 length equals 13 residues. V gave up 7 bases and J gave up 14 bases; unmatched junction bases: 10. The CDR3 nucleotides read TGCAGCGGATGGACTAGCGGGAGGGCCGGGGCGTATTTT. It encodes CSGWTSGRAGAYF.

The rearrangement uses TRBV6-2 or TRBV6-3 and TRBJ1-1; unclear D gene. The CDR3 has 14 residues. The ends were cut back, 3 bases at V and 5 bases at J, with 13 bases in the middle. Germline CDR1 reads MNHEY; CDR2 reads SVGEGT. The CDR3 DNA is TGTGCCAGCAGTTATTCACTAGGAAGGACTGAAGCTTTCTTT. This translates into CASSYSLGRTEAFF.

V is TRBV10-2 and J is TRBJ2-7; 8 nucleotides align to TRBD2. The CDR3 spans 16 residues. The V gene's germline CDR1 is WSHSY and CDR2 SAAADI. The V and J ends lost 1 base and 3 bases, in that order; junction bases with no gene match: 8. Written as DNA, the CDR3 is TGCGCCAGCAGTGAGTTGCCTAGCGGGTATGACTACGAGCAGTACTTC. Its protein product is CASSELPSGYDYEQYF.

V gene TRBV25-1 combines with J gene TRBJ2-5; D gene uncertain. Germline CDR1 MGHDK, CDR2 SYGVNS. V was clipped by 3 bases and J by 3 bases, with 8 bases between them. The CDR3 spans 13 residues. CDR3 DNA sequence: TGTGCCAGCAGTGAGGCAGGAAAAGAGACCCAGTACTTC. It encodes CASSEAGKETQYF.

The chain recombines TRBV6-5 with TRBJ2-7, with TRBD2 as a possible D gene (6 bases). CDR3 length: 15 residues. V was shortened by 2 bases and J by 2 bases, with 13 bases between the two germline ends. CDR1 MNHEY and CDR2 SVGAGI come from the germline V gene. CDR3 sequence (DNA): TGTGCCAGCAGTTACGGAGGGGACCGAACCTACGAGCAGTACTTC. Encoded protein: CASSYGGDRTYEQYF.

The gene calls are TRBV24-1 and TRBJ2-4, with D perhaps TRBD1 (6 bases). CDR1 KGHDR and CDR2 SFDVKD come from the germline V gene. V was cut by 10 bases and J by 12 bases, with 18 bases left in between. This CDR3 comprises 12 residues. Here the CDR3 reads CATPGDGICQYF. Written as DNA, the CDR3 is TGTGCCACGCCAGGGGACGGGATATGTCAGTACTTC.

This clone was detected a few times. The J gene is TRBJ2-7, the V gene TRBV2; tentative D call: TRBD2 (5 bases). The CDR3 covers 15 residues. Germline CDR1 reads SNHLY; CDR2 reads FYNNEI. Trimming cost V 5 bases and J 0 bases, with 14 bases left between them. The CDR3 DNA sequence: TGTGCCAGCAGTTCCCAAGGACGGGGCTCCTACGAGCAGTACTTC. Residues: CASSSQGRGSYEQYF.

The chain recombines TRBV7-8 with TRBJ2-7, with 11 bases aligning to TRBD1. Germline V gene lookup returns CDR1 SGHVS and CDR2 FQNEAQ. V shed 4 bases, J shed 7 bases, and the junction held 9 bases outside the gene matches. The CDR3 consists of 15 residues. The CDR3 DNA sequence: TGTGCCAGCAGCTCACTACCGGGACAGGGGGGGGAGCAGTACTTC. Translated, it gives CASSSLPGQGGEQYF.

The rearrangement joins TRBV7-9 to TRBJ2-1; 9 bases line up with TRBD2. V gave up 8 bases and J gave up 0 bases; unmatched junction bases: 11. This CDR3 comprises 17 residues. Germline CDR1 reads SEHNR; CDR2 reads FQNEAQ (reference sequence). The DNA for the CDR3 is TGTGCCAGCCTCATAGCGGGAGACCCGAGCTCCTACAATGAGCAGTTCTTC. Its translation: CASLIAGDPSSYNEQFF.

J is TRBJ2-5 and V is TRBV3-1 (or the pseudogene TRBV3-2), with 8 bases matching TRBD2. V lost 2 bases and J lost 3; bases outside the gene matches: 5. The V gene's germline CDR1 is LGHDT and CDR2 YNNKEL (reference sequence). The CDR3 runs to 15 residues. The CDR3 region has the DNA TGTGCCAGCAGCCAATTGACTAGCGCCGAAGAGACCCAGTACTTC. This encodes CASSQLTSAEETQYF.

The gene calls are TRBV19 and TRBJ2-7, with TRBD1 matching over 8 bases. This CDR3 spans 15 amino acids. V lost 6 bases to trimming and J lost 2 bases; unmatched junction nucleotides: 9. Per germline, CDR1 LNHDA and CDR2 SQIVND (reference sequence). The CDR3 bases are TGTGCCAGTAGGCTCTTGGACAGGGACCCCTACGAGCAGTACTTC. Amino acid sequence: CASRLLDRDPYEQYF.

This clone was observed a handful of times. The rearrangement uses TRBV30 and TRBJ2-1; perhaps TRBD1 as D (6 bases). This CDR3 contains 13 residues. V lost 0 bases, J lost 9 bases, and 12 bases lay in between. Germline V CDR1 and CDR2: GTSNPN, SVGIG (reference sequence). The CDR3 bases are TGTGCCTGGAGTGTACAGGGTGGTACTGAGCAGTTCTTC. Translating it yields CAWSVQGGTEQFF.

The table lists this clone with a few counts. This chain connects TRBV5-6 to TRBJ2-5; 7 bases are shared with TRBD1. Germline lookup yields CDR1 SGHDT and CDR2 YYEEEE. V shed 5 bases, J shed 5 bases, and the junction held 9 bases outside the gene matches. This CDR3 spans 14 amino acids. CDR3 in DNA: TGTGCCAGCAGACCAGACAGGGCGGTTGAGACCCAGTACTTC. Protein sequence: CASRPDRAVETQYF.

This clone was observed a few times. CDR3 coding DNA: TGTGCCAGCAGCCTTGGCTTCGCGGGGGTGGAGACCCAGTACTTC. Translating gives CASSLGFAGVETQYF. The V call is TRBV5-4, the J call TRBJ2-5; 7 bases line up with TRBD2. The CDR3 runs to 15 residues. Germline CDR1 SGHNT, CDR2 YYREEE (reference sequence). V lost 4 bases, J lost 5 bases, and 11 bases stayed unmatched.

This chain connects TRBV28 to TRBJ1-2; unclear D gene. This CDR3 has 13 amino acids. Trimming stripped 7 bases from V and 8 bases from J, with 17 bases between. Germline CDR1 and CDR2: MDHEN and SYDVKM. The CDR3 loop reads CASTLDGVRGYTF. DNA for the CDR3: TGTGCCAGCACCCTAGATGGTGTACGGGGCTACACCTTC.

This chain links TRBV3-1 (or the pseudogene TRBV3-2) with TRBJ2-7; 11 bases map to TRBD1. CDR1 LGHDT and CDR2 YNNKEL come from the germline V gene (reference sequence). The CDR3 has 15 amino acids. V was pared by 4 bases and J by 2 bases, with 4 bases of the junction left unmatched. CDR3 sequence (DNA): TGTGCCAGCAGCCGAGGACAGGGGGCCCCCTACGAGCAGTACTTC. Its translation is CASSRGQGAPYEQYF.

This clone appeared a few times. The rearrangement links TRBV28 to TRBJ2-7; 7 bases align to TRBD1. J gave up 0 bases and V 6 bases, and 17 bases lay outside the gene matches. CDR1 and CDR2 (germline): MDHEN, SYDVKM. The CDR3 has 18 amino acids. The DNA for the CDR3 is TGTGCCAGCAGAGGCCGGGACAGCAAACTTCCTCCCTCCTACGAGCAGTACTTC. Encoded protein: CASRGRDSKLPPSYEQYF.

This chain connects TRBV9 to TRBJ2-1, with D possibly being TRBD2 (5 bases). V was trimmed by 0 bases and J by 8 bases, leaving 12 bases between them. The CDR3 spans 14 residues. Germline assignment: CDR1 SGDLS and CDR2 YYNGEE. Here the CDR3 DNA reads TGTGCCAGCAGCGTAGGTGGTAGCGTTCATGAGCAGTTCTTC. Amino acid sequence: CASSVGGSVHEQFF. Together with reference TRBV9 and TRBJ2-1, the CDR3 gives the full variable domain: DSGVTQTPKHLITATGQRVTLRCSPRSGDLSVYWYQQSLDQGLQFLIQYYNGEERAKGNILERFSAQQFPDLHSELNLSSLELGDSALYFCASSVGGSVHEQFFGPGTRLTVL.

This clone was picked up one time. The chain links TRBV29-1 to TRBJ1-2; no firm D call. V shed 7 bases and J shed 0 bases, with 12 bases lying between them. The CDR3 length is 13 residues. Germline V gene lookup returns CDR1 SQVTM and CDR2 ANQGSEA. The CDR3 reads CSGSDGANYGYTF. CDR3 nucleotides: TGCAGCGGCTCGGACGGGGCTAACTATGGCTACACCTTC.

This sequence joins TRBV5-6 and TRBJ2-3, with 9 bases that match TRBD2. CDR3 length: 15 residues. Per germline, CDR1 SGHDT and CDR2 YYEEEE. Unmatched junction bases numbered 6, after V lost 0 bases and J lost 7 bases. The DNA for the CDR3 is TGTGCCAGCAGCTTGGTCCCTAGCGGGGCACATACGCAGTATTTT. Its translation: CASSLVPSGAHTQYF.

This clone was counted a few times. The DNA of the CDR3 is TGTGCCAGCAGCGGCGGGACTAGCGGGATCGATGAGCAGTTCTTC. This translates into CASSGGTSGIDEQFF. The rearrangement uses TRBV9 and TRBJ2-1, with TRBD2 matching over 13 bases. Trimming at V came to 3 bases and at J to 8 bases, leaving 5 bases not matched to a gene. This CDR3 has 15 residues. Germline-derived CDR1 and CDR2 are SGDLS and YYNGEE.

In regard to this clone: The identical CDR3 is also encoded by other nucleotide sequences in the sample. The J gene is TRBJ2-2, the V gene TRBV19; 7 nucleotides align to TRBD2. CDR1 is LNHDA, CDR2 SQIVND, per germline (reference sequence). Trimming took 3 bases from V and 4 from J; bases not matched to a gene: 2. This CDR3 is 14 amino acids long. CDR3 sequence (DNA): TGTGCCAGTAGTATTGGGGGGGGCACCGGGGAGCTGTTTTTT. It codes for CASSIGGGTGELFF.